This is a list of T cell receptor beta chains from one sample in a study of T-cell reconstitution after alpha-beta-depleted transplantation in children. TCRdb re-called the PCR reads with MiXCR, one entry per CDR3 protein. This table has almost 500,000 distinct CDR3 sequences, about 10% appearing once. The material sequenced was PBMCs, taken before TCRalphabeta/CD19-depleted stem cell transplant. All receptors come from a child aged 2 to 15 with inherited bone marrow failure, due to receive a stem cell transplant. Both conserved end residues are part of each CDR3. Each record gives: clone size, V gene, D gene, J gene, CDR3 protein, CDR3 DNA. D genes are given only for firm matches. Clone size is stated in some rows and not others, as once, few, many or a class when expanded.

abundance: many
v_gene: TRBV12-3/TRBV12-4
d_gene: .
j_gene: TRBJ2-2
CDR3aa: CASSLANTGELFF
CDR3nt: TGTGCCAGCAGCTTAGCGAACACCGGGGAGCTGTTTTTT

abundance: many
v_gene: TRBV20-1
d_gene: TRBD2
j_gene: TRBJ2-5
CDR3aa: CSARNPGLAETQYF
CDR3nt: TGCAGTGCTAGGAACCCGGGACTAGCGGAGACCCAGTACTTC

abundance: .
v_gene: TRBV13
d_gene: TRBD2
j_gene: TRBJ2-7
CDR3aa: CASSWRTSGIGEQYF
CDR3nt: TGTGCCAGCAGCTGGAGGACTAGCGGGATAGGGGAGCAGTACTTC

abundance: .
v_gene: TRBV11-2
d_gene: TRBD2
j_gene: TRBJ2-1
CDR3aa: CASSLRRGSDSYNEQFF
CDR3nt: TGTGCCAGCAGCTTACGTCGCGGGAGTGACTCCTACAATGAGCAGTTCTTC

abundance: .
v_gene: TRBV12-3/TRBV12-4
d_gene: .
j_gene: TRBJ2-2
CDR3aa: CASSFGVVARQESTGELFF
CDR3nt: TGTGCCAGCAGTTTTGGGGTGGTGGCTCGGCAGGAAAGCACCGGGGAGCTGTTTTTT

abundance: many
v_gene: TRBV14
d_gene: .
j_gene: TRBJ2-3
CDR3aa: CASSEQSENTQYF
CDR3nt: TGTGCCAGCAGCGAACAGTCGGAAAATACGCAGTATTTT

abundance: many
v_gene: TRBV6-5
d_gene: .
j_gene: TRBJ1-2
CDR3aa: CASSYFPTGTYGYTF
CDR3nt: TGTGCCAGCAGTTACTTCCCCACAGGGACCTATGGCTACACCTTC

abundance: many
v_gene: TRBV20-1
d_gene: TRBD2
j_gene: TRBJ2-3
CDR3aa: CSARDKLAGGSGTDTQYF
CDR3nt: TGCAGTGCTAGAGATAAGCTAGCGGGAGGGTCGGGCACAGATACGCAGTATTTT

abundance: many
v_gene: TRBV4-3
d_gene: .
j_gene: TRBJ1-1
CDR3aa: CASSQYREDARSMNTEAFF
CDR3nt: TGCGCCAGCAGCCAATACCGCGAGGACGCCAGATCAATGAACACTGAAGCTTTCTTT

abundance: many
v_gene: TRBV28
d_gene: .
j_gene: TRBJ1-6
CDR3aa: CASSPGGSRDSPLHF
CDR3nt: TGTGCCAGCAGCCCCGGAGGCAGTAGGGATTCACCCCTCCACTTT

abundance: many
v_gene: TRBV20-1
d_gene: TRBD2
j_gene: TRBJ2-3
CDR3aa: CSARDVLAGGPHTQYF
CDR3nt: TGCAGTGCTAGAGATGTCTTGGCGGGAGGGCCGCATACGCAGTATTTT

abundance: .
v_gene: TRBV27
d_gene: .
j_gene: TRBJ2-7
CDR3aa: CASSLVPQGEYEQYF
CDR3nt: TGTGCCAGCAGTTTAGTCCCCCAGGGAGAATACGAGCAGTACTTC

abundance: .
v_gene: TRBV20-1
d_gene: .
j_gene: TRBJ2-7
CDR3aa: CSARFGDRDPSF
CDR3nt: TGCAGTGCTAGATTTGGAGATCGGGACCCAAGCTTC

abundance: many
v_gene: TRBV29-1
d_gene: TRBD1
j_gene: TRBJ1-2
CDR3aa: CSVERTGVNGYTF
CDR3nt: TGCAGCGTAGAGCGGACAGGGGTAAATGGCTACACCTTC

abundance: many
v_gene: TRBV6-1
d_gene: .
j_gene: TRBJ2-7
CDR3aa: CASARLLSYEQYF
CDR3nt: TGTGCCAGCGCAAGGTTGCTCTCCTACGAGCAGTACTTC

abundance: few
v_gene: TRBV20-1
d_gene: TRBD2
j_gene: TRBJ2-3
CDR3aa: CSRLKRETDTQYF
CDR3nt: TGCAGTCGCCTCAAGCGGGAGACAGATACGCAGTATTTT

abundance: many
v_gene: TRBV29-1
d_gene: TRBD2
j_gene: TRBJ2-5
CDR3aa: CSVAREGGQETQYF
CDR3nt: TGCAGCGTTGCACGGGAGGGGGGTCAAGAGACCCAGTACTTC

abundance: few
v_gene: TRBV29-1
d_gene: TRBD2
j_gene: TRBJ2-7
CDR3aa: CSVVGLAGGYEQYF
CDR3nt: TGCAGCGTTGTGGGACTAGCGGGAGGTTACGAGCAGTACTTC

abundance: many
v_gene: TRBV5-5
d_gene: TRBD2
j_gene: TRBJ2-7
CDR3aa: CASGLAGVGEQYF
CDR3nt: TGTGCCAGCGGTCTAGCGGGAGTCGGTGAGCAGTACTTC

abundance: many
v_gene: TRBV27
d_gene: TRBD2
j_gene: TRBJ2-1
CDR3aa: CASSFALAGGLNEQFF
CDR3nt: TGTGCCAGCAGTTTCGCCCTAGCGGGAGGCCTGAATGAGCAGTTCTTC

abundance: many
v_gene: TRBV27
d_gene: .
j_gene: TRBJ1-2
CDR3aa: CASTRGPYTF
CDR3nt: TGTGCCAGCACCCGCGGTCCCTACACCTTC

abundance: .
v_gene: TRBV19
d_gene: .
j_gene: TRBJ1-2
CDR3aa: CASSSWGGTHHGYTF
CDR3nt: TGTGCCAGTAGTTCCTGGGGCGGGACACACCATGGCTACACCTTC

abundance: many
v_gene: TRBV9
d_gene: .
j_gene: TRBJ2-1
CDR3aa: CASSVVLGSYNEQFF
CDR3nt: TGTGCCAGCAGCGTAGTTTTAGGGTCCTACAATGAGCAGTTCTTC

abundance: many
v_gene: TRBV5-1
d_gene: .
j_gene: TRBJ2-1
CDR3aa: CASSWMDSSYNEQFF
CDR3nt: TGCGCCAGCAGCTGGATGGATAGCTCCTACAATGAGCAGTTCTTC

abundance: .
v_gene: TRBV7-2
d_gene: .
j_gene: TRBJ1-2
CDR3aa: CASSPPSVGYTF
CDR3nt: TGTGCCAGCAGCCCCCCCTCTGTCGGCTACACCTTC

abundance: .
v_gene: TRBV20-1
d_gene: TRBD2
j_gene: TRBJ2-3
CDR3aa: CSAFLLAGRGTDTQYF
CDR3nt: TGCAGTGCTTTCCTCTTAGCGGGGAGGGGCACAGATACGCAGTATTTT

abundance: few
v_gene: TRBV27
d_gene: .
j_gene: TRBJ2-1
CDR3aa: CASTPIGIFLGNNEQFF
CDR3nt: TGTGCCAGCACCCCCATCGGCATATTCCTAGGCAACAATGAGCAGTTCTTC

abundance: many
v_gene: TRBV20-1
d_gene: .
j_gene: TRBJ1-2
CDR3aa: CSAPRREIGGYGYTF
CDR3nt: TGCAGTGCTCCTAGACGGGAAATCGGGGGCTATGGCTACACCTTC

abundance: .
v_gene: TRBV7-3
d_gene: .
j_gene: TRBJ2-3
CDR3aa: CASSPLWAGRTDTQYF
CDR3nt: TGTGCCAGCAGCCCTCTTTGGGCGGGACGCACAGATACGCAGTATTTT

abundance: few
v_gene: TRBV12-3/TRBV12-4
d_gene: .
j_gene: TRBJ2-7
CDR3aa: CASSSMTGRNYEQYF
CDR3nt: TGTGCCAGCAGTTCGATGACAGGACGCAACTACGAGCAGTACTTC

abundance: many
v_gene: TRBV3-1
d_gene: .
j_gene: TRBJ1-1
CDR3aa: CASSQREYHTEAFF
CDR3nt: TGTGCCAGCAGCCAACGGGAGTATCACACTGAAGCTTTCTTT

abundance: many
v_gene: TRBV5-1
d_gene: TRBD2
j_gene: TRBJ2-3
CDR3aa: CASSPSGNADTQYF
CDR3nt: TGCGCCAGCAGCCCCAGCGGGAACGCAGATACGCAGTATTTT

abundance: many
v_gene: TRBV20-1
d_gene: .
j_gene: TRBJ1-6
CDR3aa: CSAPLAIRDGPREPLHF
CDR3nt: TGCAGTGCTCCCCTCGCAATAAGGGATGGTCCCCGGGAACCCCTCCACTTT

abundance: .
v_gene: TRBV5-6
d_gene: TRBD1
j_gene: TRBJ1-5
CDR3aa: CASSSQDRARNQPQHF
CDR3nt: TGTGCCAGCAGCTCCCAAGACAGGGCTCGCAATCAGCCCCAGCATTTT

abundance: few
v_gene: TRBV19
d_gene: .
j_gene: TRBJ1-1
CDR3aa: CASSILQKGLGRENTEAFF
CDR3nt: TGTGCCAGTAGTATATTGCAAAAAGGATTGGGCAGGGAGAACACTGAAGCTTTCTTT

abundance: many
v_gene: TRBV12-3/TRBV12-4
d_gene: .
j_gene: TRBJ1-1
CDR3aa: CASSFEGDTEAFF
CDR3nt: TGTGCCAGCAGTTTCGAGGGTGACACTGAAGCTTTCTTT

abundance: many
v_gene: TRBV18
d_gene: TRBD1
j_gene: TRBJ2-7
CDR3aa: CASSGGQAYEQYF
CDR3nt: TGTGCCAGCTCGGGGGGACAGGCCTACGAGCAGTACTTC

abundance: many
v_gene: TRBV21-1
d_gene: .
j_gene: TRBJ2-2
CDR3aa: CASSKEGAGVNTGELFF
CDR3nt: TGTGCCAGCAGCAAAGAGGGAGCGGGAGTCAACACCGGGGAGCTGTTTTTT